Following are 5 T cell receptor beta chains from one sample sequenced in a study of cytomegalovirus exposure and HLA in healthy donors. Sequencing was performed with immunoSEQ multiplex PCR; in TCRdb, only in-frame clones are kept and a portion is missing. The sample yields almost 75,000 clones, approximately 80% seen once. Specimen: PBMCs. These receptors originate from a man aged 30 to 45 in good health and CMV-seronegative.

In its sample, this clone was seen a few times. The chain has TRBV9 and TRBJ1-6; 7 bases are shared with TRBD1. Germline trimming cut 3 bases from V and 7 bases from J; bases unmatched to any gene: 4. Germline values: CDR1 SGDLS, CDR2 YYNGEE. The CDR3 has 14 amino acids. The CDR3 DNA follows: TGTGCCAGCAGCGGGGACAGACCAAATTCACCCCTCCACTTT. This translates into CASSGDRPNSPLHF.

This sequence joins TRBV19 and TRBJ2-2; D is ambiguous. Trimming took off 2 bases at V and 6 bases at J, with 16 bases between the two ends. CDR3 size: 16 residues. The germline CDR1 and CDR2 sequences are LNHDA and SQIVND (reference sequence). The CDR3 loop is CASSIPQRGWAGELFF. The DNA of the CDR3 is TGTGCCAGTAGTATACCCCAGCGTGGTTGGGCCGGGGAGCTGTTTTTT. The whole variable domain, filled in from reference TRBV19 and TRBJ2-2, reads DGGITQSPKYLFRKEGQNVTLSCEQNLNHDAMYWYRQDPGQGLRLIYYSQIVNDFQKGDIAEGYSVSREKKESFPLTVTSAQKNPTAFYLCASSIPQRGWAGELFFGEGSRLTVL.

In its sample, this clone was seen once. J is TRBJ2-3 and V is TRBV5-8, with D maybe TRBD1 (5 bases). Germline V gene sequence: CDR1 SGHTS, CDR2 YDEGEE. V was pared by 3 bases and J by 2 bases, with 10 bases between. The CDR3 sequence is 14 residues long. CDR3 sequence reads: CASSYVGVTDTQYF. The CDR3 DNA sequence: TGTGCCAGCAGCTATGTAGGGGTCACAGATACGCAGTATTTT.

The DNA for the CDR3 is TGTGCCAGCAGTACAGGGGGCACGAATCAGCCCCAGCATTTT. It codes for CASSTGGTNQPQHF. The V and J genes are TRBV6-1 and TRBJ1-5; TRBD1 aligns across 9 bases. V was clipped by 5 bases and J by 4 bases; unmatched bases: 3. The CDR3 runs 14 residues. Germline-derived CDR1 and CDR2 are MNHNS and SASEGT.

This chain connects TRBV9 to TRBJ2-3; possibly TRBD2 for D (6 bases). Between the trimmed V and J ends, which lost 2 bases and 0 bases, there was a span of 13 bases. CDR1 and CDR2 from the germline V gene are SGDLS and YYNGEE. The length of the CDR3 is 16 residues. CDR3 nucleotide sequence: TGTGCCAGCAGCGTTCGGGGGAGTACTAGCACAGATACGCAGTATTTT. Translation gives CASSVRGSTSTDTQYF.